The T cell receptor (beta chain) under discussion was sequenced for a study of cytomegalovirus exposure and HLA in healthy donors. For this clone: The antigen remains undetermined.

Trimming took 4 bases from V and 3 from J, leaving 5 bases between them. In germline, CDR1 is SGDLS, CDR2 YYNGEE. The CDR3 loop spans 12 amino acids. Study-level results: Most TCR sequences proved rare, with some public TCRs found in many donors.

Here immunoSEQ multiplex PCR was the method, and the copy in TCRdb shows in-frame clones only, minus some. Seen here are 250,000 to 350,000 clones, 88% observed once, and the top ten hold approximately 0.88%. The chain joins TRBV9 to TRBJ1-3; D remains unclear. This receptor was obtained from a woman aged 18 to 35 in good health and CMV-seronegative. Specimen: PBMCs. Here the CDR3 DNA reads TGTGCCAGCAGCTCAGGTGGAAACACCATATATTTT. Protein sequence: CASSSGGNTIYF.